The rows below give T cell receptor beta chains drawn from one sample of a study of blood T cell repertoires in COVID-19. Some clones are missing from TCRdb's copy, which holds only in-frame ones; the method was immunoSEQ multiplex PCR. The table has hundreds of thousands of clones, more than 70% seen once. Sequencing used peripheral blood. The receptors originated from an older woman with COVID-19, enrolled during active disease. The CDR3 runs from the conserved cysteine through the conserved F or W. A D gene is named only where the DNA matches it firmly. Not every row has a clone size; where given, it reads once, few, many or a size class.

J gene	D gene	CDR3 length	clone size	V gene	CDR3 DNA	CDR3 protein
TRBJ2-3	TRBD2	15	once	TRBV19	TGTGCCAGTACCTTACTAGCGGGGGGCACAGATACGCAGTATTTT	CASTLLAGGTDTQYF
TRBJ2-2	-	14	few	TRBV18	TGTGCCAGCTCCGAGGGAATTGAGGACGGGGAGCTGTTTTTT	CASSEGIEDGELFF
TRBJ1-6	-	17	-	TRBV9	TGTGCCAGCAGCCAAGAGGCCCGGACAACCTATAATTCACCCCTCCACTTT	CASSQEARTTYNSPLHF
TRBJ1-6	-	12	-	TRBV7-2	TGTGCCAGCAGCGATCACATTCAACCCCTCCACTTT	CASSDHIQPLHF
TRBJ1-4	TRBD1	15	-	TRBV6-5	TGTGCTGTCCGGGACAGGGGGCTAGGGGATGAAAAACTGTTTTTT	CAVRDRGLGDEKLFF
TRBJ1-6	-	16	-	TRBV21-1	TGTGCCAGCAGCATCCAAAACGGAGGGAATAATTCACCCCTCCACTTT	CASSIQNGGNNSPLHF
TRBJ2-1	-	16	-	TRBV14	TGTGCCAGCAGCCATGAGGGCCCCCTTGACTACGATGAGCAGTTCTTC	CASSHEGPLDYDEQFF
TRBJ1-3	-	13	-	TRBV30	TGTGCCTGGACGGAGGGGTATGGAAACACCATATATTTT	CAWTEGYGNTIYF
TRBJ2-7	-	16	-	TRBV5-1	TGCGCCAGCAGCTTGGTACCGGGACAACAATCCTACGAGCAGTACTTC	CASSLVPGQQSYEQYF
TRBJ1-1	TRBD1	14	-	TRBV9	TGTGCCAGCAGCTTGGGACAGGGAAACACTGAAGCTTTCTTT	CASSLGQGNTEAFF
TRBJ1-4	TRBD1	17	-	TRBV28	TGTGCCAGCAGTCCCGGGGACAGACTTGCAACTAATGAAAAACTGTTTTTT	CASSPGDRLATNEKLFF
TRBJ2-7	-	14	-	TRBV29-1	TGCAGCGTCGGCCGAGGGAAGCTAGACTACGAGCAGTACTTC	CSVGRGKLDYEQYF
TRBJ2-7	-	16	-	TRBV3-1/TRBV3-2	TGTGCCAGCAGCCAAGACTGGGGGCCAACCTACTACGAGCAGTACTTC	CASSQDWGPTYYEQYF
TRBJ1-1	-	14	-	TRBV2	TGTGCCAGCAGTGTGGTGGCAGGGGACGTTGAAGCTTTCTTT	CASSVVAGDVEAFF
TRBJ1-1	-	13	once	TRBV6-5	TGTGCCAGCACGAGAGGTGGGAACACTGAAGCTTTCTTT	CASTRGGNTEAFF
TRBJ2-7	-	14	-	TRBV27	TGTGCCAGCAGTTTTTCCCTAAGCTCCTACGAGCAGTACTTC	CASSFSLSSYEQYF
TRBJ2-7	TRBD1	14	-	TRBV6-5	TGTGCCAGCAAGGCGAAACAGGGGGCCTACGAGCAGTACTTC	CASKAKQGAYEQYF
TRBJ2-1	-	14	-	TRBV24-1	TGTGCCACCAGTTCAGGGGTCCCCGGCAATGAGCAGTTCTTC	CATSSGVPGNEQFF